This T cell receptor beta chain was identified during a study of cytomegalovirus exposure and HLA in healthy donors. V lost 3 bases and J lost 2; bases outside the gene matches: 3. The length of the CDR3 is 15 residues. The V gene's germline CDR1 is LNHDA and CDR2 SQIVND (reference sequence). A multiplex PCR was run with 60 Vbeta primers and 13 Jbeta primers. Generated by immunoSEQ multiplex PCR, the TCRdb table keeps only in-frame clones and is missing some. The data show about 89,000 clones, 85% seen once. Sequences were obtained from PBMCs. The chain is built from TRBV19 and TRBJ2-5; TRBD2 agrees at 10 bases. The source of this sequence is a man aged 35 to 55 in good health and CMV-seropositive. This CDR3 reads CASSMELAGQETQYF. The CDR3 nucleotides are TGTGCCAGTAGTATGGAACTAGCGGGGCAAGAGACCCAGTACTTC.